One sample yielded the 27 T cell receptor beta chains listed below, sequenced in a study of shared clonotypes between healthy human individuals (dated by TCRdb to the early 2020s). Preparation of the library involved the immunoSEQ multiplex PCR assay. TCRdb holds this immuneACCESS table with in-frame rearrangements only. Some clones are missing; in checked studies, unresolved V genes explain under half, and the rest has no known cause. This sample comprises some 700,000 clones, less than 95% of them detected only once. Jointly, the top ten make up around a third of the sample. Sequencing used memory CD8+ T cells from PBMCs. Taken with the paper, the label for cell subset or site translates to: CD45RO+ cells pooled with CCR7-negative TemRA cells. All receptors derive from a man aged 18 to 29 in good health. Some clones in this sample may be carry-over from other donors' samples.

The rearrangement joins TRBV10-3 to TRBJ1-5; 10 positions agree with TRBD1. Germline CDR1 ENHRY, CDR2 SYGVKD. The CDR3 extends over 15 amino acids. The V gene end was trimmed by 4 bases and the J gene end by 8 bases; junction bases not matched to a gene: 8. CDR3 protein: CAISAGTGVLEPQHF. CDR3 in DNA: TGTGCCATCAGTGCCGGGACAGGGGTATTAGAGCCCCAGCATTTT.

The chain uses TRBV28 and TRBJ1-1; a weak D match, TRBD1 (6 bases). This CDR3 is built from 14 residues. Germline V gene data show CDR1 as MDHEN and CDR2 as SYDVKM. Trimming cost V 1 base and J 7 bases, with 13 bases left between them. CDR3 DNA: TGTGCCAGCAGTTTATCCACCACAGGGATTGAAGCTTTCTTT. This gives the protein CASSLSTTGIEAFF. Combining the CDR3 with reference TRBV28 and TRBJ1-1 gives the whole variable domain DVKVTQSSRYLVKRTGEKVFLECVQDMDHENMFWYRQDPGLGLRLIYFSYDVKMKEKGDIPEGYSVSREKKERFSLILESASTNQTSMYLCASSLSTTGIEAFFGQGTRLTVV.

This clone was counted ten times or more. Additional DNA sequences in this sample encode the identical CDR3. The chain uses TRBV2 and TRBJ2-3; tentatively, D is TRBD1 (6 bases). From germline, CDR1 is SNHLY and CDR2 FYNNEI. Trimming shortened V by 1 base and J by 0 bases, and 8 bases separated the two germline ends. The CDR3 runs to 15 residues. The CDR3: CASSEGTASTDTQYF. CDR3 bases: TGTGCCAGCAGTGAAGGGACAGCTAGCACAGATACGCAGTATTTT. The complete variable domain, with remaining parts taken from reference TRBV2 and TRBJ2-3, reads EPEVTQTPSHQVTQMGQEVILRCVPISNHLYFYWYRQILGQKVEFLVSFYNNEISEKSEIFDDQFSVERPDGSNFTLKIRSTKLEDSAMYFCASSEGTASTDTQYFGPGTRLTVL.

This clone was recorded only once. This chain uses TRBV27 with TRBJ2-3, with D perhaps TRBD1 (6 bases). Trimming removed 7 bases from V and 0 bases from J, with 11 bases in between. CDR3 length equals 14 residues. Germline lookup yields CDR1 MNHEY and CDR2 SMNVEV (reference sequence). The CDR3 DNA reads as TGTGCCAGCACCGATGGGGGCAGCACAGATACGCAGTATTTT. Residues: CASTDGGSTDTQYF.

The chain joins TRBV19 to TRBJ2-7; unclear D gene. This CDR3 is built from 13 residues. Trimming cost V 3 bases and J 3 bases, with 9 bases left between them. Germline V lookup: CDR1 LNHDA, CDR2 SQIVND (reference sequence). The CDR3 coding sequence is TGTGCCAGTAGTATTGAGGCAGACTACGAGCAGTACTTC. This sequence encodes CASSIEADYEQYF.

This clone occurred a few times. This chain connects TRBV30 to TRBJ2-6; 7 bases agree with TRBD1. The J segment lost 2 bases and the V segment lost 3 bases, leaving 1 base of the junction unmatched. CDR3 size: 14 residues. Germline V CDR1 and CDR2: GTSNPN, SVGIG (reference sequence). The chain's CDR3 is CAWRDRPGANVLTF. The DNA of the CDR3 is TGTGCCTGGAGGGACAGGCCTGGGGCCAACGTCCTGACTTTC.

V usage is TRBV9 and J usage is TRBJ2-1; D gene ambiguous. The CDR3 sequence is 12 residues long. The germline gives CDR1 SGDLS, CDR2 YYNGEE. V gave up 0 bases and J gave up 8 bases, with 6 bases separating them. In DNA, the CDR3 is TGTGCCAGCAGCGTAGGGGCCTATGAGCAGTTCTTC. Translating it yields CASSVGAYEQFF.

Note on this clone: The junction departs from the called germline gene at one end, perhaps through a read error. The chain combines TRBV13 with TRBJ2-3; D might be TRBD2 (5 bases). Looked up from germline, CDR1 is PRHDT and CDR2 is FYEKMQ (reference sequence). The CDR3 sequence is 14 residues long. The CDR3 loop is CAGSLYSEADTQYF. The DNA of the CDR3 is TGTGCCGGCAGCCTTTATAGCGAGGCAGATACGCAGTATTTT.

The V gene is TRBV11-2, the J gene TRBJ2-3; D is possibly TRBD2 (5 bases). Germline V gene lookup returns CDR1 SGHAT and CDR2 FQNNGV. The CDR3 extends over 15 amino acids. The V end was cut by 1 base, the J end by 6 bases, with 14 bases between. DNA of the CDR3: TGTGCCAGCAGCTTAGCGGAGGTAACTTGGGATACGCAGTATTTT. Its protein is CASSLAEVTWDTQYF.

The J gene is TRBJ2-1, the V gene TRBV7-9; TRBD2 matches at 8 bases. The CDR3 has 18 residues. V was clipped by 3 bases and J by 4 bases; unmatched bases: 14. From germline, CDR1 is SEHNR and CDR2 FQNEAQ (reference sequence). The CDR3 bases are TGTGCCAGCAGCTTCCCTCAGGATGCTAGCGGGCTATACAATGAGCAGTTCTTC. It translates to CASSFPQDASGLYNEQFF.

The chain couples TRBV27 to TRBJ1-1; D unclear. This CDR3 region has 15 residues. V was trimmed by 0 bases and J by 1 base, leaving 9 bases between them. The germline CDR1 and CDR2 sequences are MNHEY and SMNVEV (reference sequence). CDR3 region: CASSLSLGSNTEAFF. In nucleotides, the CDR3 is TGTGCCAGCAGTTTATCGCTGGGTTCGAACACTGAAGCTTTCTTT.

The chain links TRBV9 to TRBJ2-2; TRBD1 agrees at 8 bases. The CDR3 covers 15 residues. From germline, CDR1 is SGDLS and CDR2 YYNGEE. With V trimmed by 3 bases and J by 5 bases, 6 bases remained unmatched. In DNA, the CDR3 is TGTGCCAGCAGCGGAACAGGGGGACGGACCGGGGAGCTGTTTTTT. The encoded protein is CASSGTGGRTGELFF.

The V call is TRBV7-9, the J call TRBJ2-1; D remains unclear. This CDR3 region has 16 residues. Germline V gene data show CDR1 as SEHNR and CDR2 as FQNEAQ (reference sequence). The V gene lost 6 bases and the J gene lost 5 bases, with 20 bases spanning the gap. The CDR3 nucleotides read TGTGCCAGCAGTCCGACCCGGACCCTAATGGACAATGAGCAGTTCTTC. Residues: CASSPTRTLMDNEQFF. Filled out from reference TRBV7-9 and TRBJ2-1, the complete variable domain reads DTGVSQNPRHKITKRGQNVTFRCDPISEHNRLYWYRQTLGQGPEFLTYFQNEAQLEKSRLLSDRFSAERPKGSFSTLEIQRTEQGDSAMYLCASSPTRTLMDNEQFFGPGTRLTVL.

The chain links TRBV6-5 to TRBJ2-3, with TRBD2 as a possible D gene (6 bases). The V gene's germline CDR1 is MNHEY and CDR2 SVGAGI. The V end lost 2 bases, the J end lost 1 base, and 13 bases lay between the germline ends. The CDR3 is made up of 16 amino acids. Here the CDR3 reads CASSYRGTPRTDTQYF. The CDR3 DNA is TGTGCCAGCAGTTACCGCGGGACTCCCCGCACAGATACGCAGTATTTT.

The rearrangement links TRBV6-1 to TRBJ1-4; D call uncertain. Germline loops: CDR1 MNHNS, CDR2 SASEGT. Trimming left V 8 bases short and J 11 bases short, with 21 bases between. The CDR3 consists of 14 residues. The CDR3 sequence is CASATEYEIGKLFF. In DNA form, the CDR3 reads TGTGCCAGCGCTACAGAATACGAAATCGGTAAACTGTTTTTT.

This rearrangement joins TRBV4-2 to TRBJ2-7; 12 bases are a match to TRBD2. This CDR3 spans 16 amino acids. The V segment lost 2 bases and the J segment 4 bases; nucleotides outside the gene matches: 6. Germline CDR1 and CDR2: LGHNA and YNFKEQ. The CDR3 loop is CASSQRLAGEEYEQYF. Here the CDR3 DNA reads TGTGCCAGCAGCCAAAGACTAGCGGGAGAGGAGTACGAGCAGTACTTC.

This clone was observed a single time. The chain combines TRBV5-5 with TRBJ2-7, with D possibly TRBD2 on 6 matching bases. V was pared by 4 bases and J by 3 bases, with 14 bases between. The germline V gene encodes CDR1 SGHKS and CDR2 YYEKEE (reference sequence). This CDR3 region has 14 residues. The CDR3 loop reads CASSPSRDFYEQYF. CDR3 in DNA: TGTGCCAGCAGCCCTTCCCGGGACTTCTACGAGCAGTACTTC.

The chain employs TRBV6-5 and TRBJ1-1; maybe TRBD1 (5 bases). CDR3 size: 11 residues. V gave up 10 bases and J gave up 4 bases, with 10 bases separating them. The germline V gene has CDR1 MNHEY and CDR2 SVGAGI. The CDR3 region is CATLRGTEAFF. The CDR3 coding sequence is TGTGCCACCCTTAGGGGCACTGAAGCTTTCTTT.

This clone was detected only once. A clone one base away is much larger, so this may be a read error. The V call is TRBV11-1, the J call TRBJ1-1, with TRBD1 as a possible D gene (5 bases). CDR3 length: 12 residues. CDR1 is SGHAT, CDR2 FQDESV, per germline (reference sequence). Trimming took 3 bases from V and 4 from J, leaving 6 bases between them. The CDR3 sequence is CASSLRGTEAFF. The CDR3 DNA reads as TGTGCCAGCAGCTTGAGGGGCACTGAAGCTTTCTTT.

Ten or more counts support this clone. The rearrangement joins TRBV11-2 to TRBJ2-7; possibly TRBD1 for D (7 bases). Germline CDR1 is SGHAT and CDR2 is FQNNGV. The V and J ends lost 3 bases and 6 bases respectively, with 15 bases between them. The CDR3 sequence is 14 residues long. The CDR3 is CASSFGSGGFEQYF. The DNA for the CDR3 is TGTGCCAGCAGCTTTGGGTCAGGGGGGTTCGAGCAGTACTTC.

J is TRBJ1-2 and V is TRBV6-5; TRBD1 is a possible D gene (5 bases). The germline CDR1 and CDR2 sequences are MNHEY and SVGAGI. Deletions cut 5 bases from V and 10 bases from J, with 11 bases between. The CDR3 sequence is 11 residues long. CDR3 bases: TGTGCCAGCAGTGAATCGGGGACCTACACCTTC. This gives the protein CASSESGTYTF.

CDR3: CASSTGVLSGANVLTF. CDR3 DNA sequence: TGTGCCAGCAGCACAGGGGTCCTCTCTGGGGCCAACGTCCTGACTTTC. This rearrangement joins TRBV28 to TRBJ2-6, with 7 positions matching TRBD1. CDR1 is MDHEN, CDR2 SYDVKM, per germline. The junction had 5 bases not matched to a gene; V was cut back by 6 bases and J by 0 bases. The length of the CDR3 is 16 residues.

The V call is TRBV4-1, the J call TRBJ2-3; D is unclear. V lost 3 bases and J 0 bases, leaving 19 bases between the germline ends. Looked up from germline, CDR1 is MGHRA and CDR2 is YSYEKL. The CDR3 extends over 18 amino acids. CDR3 nucleotides: TGCGCCAGCAGCCAGCAAAAGGTGACGCCATCTAGCACAGATACGCAGTATTTT. Amino acid sequence: CASSQQKVTPSSTDTQYF.

This chain uses TRBV29-1 with TRBJ1-1, with D unresolved. CDR1 and CDR2 from the germline V gene are SQVTM and ANQGSEA. The V and J ends lost 8 bases and 0 bases respectively, with 19 bases between them. The CDR3 is made up of 15 amino acids. The CDR3 DNA sequence: TGCAGCTCGATAAGCCCAGCAGCCCTGAACACTGAAGCTTTCTTT. Residues: CSSISPAALNTEAFF.

A word on this clone: At the DNA level, this CDR3 is encoded by other sequences in the same sample as well. V is TRBV2 and J is TRBJ2-7; 13 bases fit TRBD2. This CDR3 is built from 13 residues. Germline V gene lookup returns CDR1 SNHLY and CDR2 FYNNEI. The J segment lost 4 bases and the V segment lost 8 bases, leaving 2 bases of the junction unmatched. CDR3 sequence: CASLGLAGYEQYF. CDR3 DNA: TGTGCCAGCTTGGGACTAGCGGGGTACGAGCAGTACTTC.

Only one count was recorded for this clone. The J gene is TRBJ2-4, the V gene TRBV4-3; the D gene is possibly TRBD2 (6 bases). V was trimmed by 4 bases and J by 6 bases, leaving 13 bases between them. CDR3 length: 14 residues. Germline V lookup: CDR1 LGHNA, CDR2 YSLEER. In nucleotides, the CDR3 is TGCGCCAGCAGCCCGAGCGGGTATGGAAACATTCAGTACTTC. This translates into CASSPSGYGNIQYF.

This chain connects TRBV27 to TRBJ2-5; TRBD1 might be the D (5 bases). The CDR3 covers 15 residues. Per germline, CDR1 MNHEY and CDR2 SMNVEV (reference sequence). V lost 6 bases and J 5 bases, leaving 19 bases between the germline ends. CDR3 bases: TGTGCCAGCAGCCCGGACAACCCGGGTTGGGAGACCCAGTACTTC. Translation gives CASSPDNPGWETQYF.